Presented here are 30 T cell receptor beta chains from one specimen sequenced in a study of regulatory T cells in long-lasting Graves disease. The time point denotes: newly diagnosed GD, antithyroid drugs for less than 3 months. From RNA extracted from PBMCs, the TCR library was made. Sequencing libraries for TCR beta were prepared with iRepertoire HTBI primers and Arm-PCR of CDR3 regions. TCRdb passed the multiplex PCR reads through MiXCR, listing each CDR3 protein once. The sample carries some 230,000 distinct CDR3 sequences, 15% to 20% recorded once. Source: peripheral blood mononuclear cells (PBMCs), taken at new diagnosis, from a patient treated with antithyroid drugs. These TCRs come from a female donor with Graves disease.

At least ten counts were recorded for this clonotype. The rearrangement joins TRBV7-2 to TRBJ2-1; 15 nucleotides agree with TRBD2. The CDR3 extends over 16 amino acids. Per germline, CDR1 SGHTA and CDR2 FQGNSA. V lost 5 bases to trimming and J lost 6 bases; unmatched junction nucleotides: 5. CDR3 residues: CASSRTSGRASNEQFF. The CDR3 bases are TGTGCCAGCAGCCGGACTAGCGGGAGGGCCAGCAATGAGCAGTTCTTC.

This rearrangement joins TRBV2 to TRBJ2-3, with 10 bases identical to TRBD2. CDR1 and CDR2 (germline): SNHLY, FYNNEI. The ends lost 8 bases at V and 4 bases at J; junction bases unmatched: 9. This CDR3 is 15 amino acids long. CDR3 protein: CASGPSGSGADTQYF. CDR3 bases: TGTGCCAGCGGACCTAGCGGGAGTGGAGCAGATACGCAGTATTTT.

This clonotype was seen repeatedly, ten times or more. This rearrangement joins TRBV19 to TRBJ2-7; D gene ambiguous. Germline V lookup: CDR1 LNHDA, CDR2 SQIVND (reference sequence). The CDR3 is made up of 14 amino acids. The V end lost 1 base, the J end lost 9 bases, and 16 bases lay between the germline ends. The CDR3 DNA is TGTGCCAGTAGTATAGGAATGAGTCTGGCGCGGCAGTACTTC. Residues: CASSIGMSLARQYF. The variable domain in full, with the rest retrieved from reference TRBV19 and TRBJ2-7, is DGGITQSPKYLFRKEGQNVTLSCEQNLNHDAMYWYRQDPGQGLRLIYYSQIVNDFQKGDIAEGYSVSREKKESFPLTVTSAQKNPTAFYLCASSIGMSLARQYFGPGTRLTVT.

CDR3 DNA sequence: TGTGCCACCAGTGATCTCCGGGCCGGAAGTGGCGGGGAGCTGTTTTTT. It specifies CATSDLRAGSGGELFF. The chain carries TRBV24-1 and TRBJ2-2; D not resolved. The CDR3 runs 16 residues. Germline values: CDR1 KGHDR, CDR2 SFDVKD. Trimming left V 3 bases short and J 7 bases short, with 17 bases between.

The chain has TRBV9 and TRBJ2-7, with D possibly matching TRBD1 (6 bases). CDR3 length: 14 amino acids. From germline, CDR1 is SGDLS and CDR2 YYNGEE. Trimming pared 0 bases from V and 3 bases from J, leaving 10 bases between. The CDR3 here is CASSVDRDNYEQYF. The CDR3 nucleotides read TGTGCCAGCAGCGTAGACAGGGATAACTACGAGCAGTACTTC. The entire variable domain, with the rest obtained from reference TRBV9 and TRBJ2-7, is as follows: DSGVTQTPKHLITATGQRVTLRCSPRSGDLSVYWYQQSLDQGLQFLIQYYNGEERAKGNILERFSAQQFPDLHSELNLSSLELGDSALYFCASSVDRDNYEQYFGPGTRLTVT.

This clonotype has just a few counts. J is TRBJ2-7 and V is TRBV9; 15 bases align to TRBD2. CDR1 SGDLS and CDR2 YYNGEE come from the germline V gene. The CDR3 totals 16 residues. V gave up 0 bases and J gave up 5 bases; unmatched junction bases: 3. DNA of the CDR3: TGTGCCAGCAGCGTAGAGGGGACTAGCGGGAGGAACGAGCAGTACTTC. Its translation is CASSVEGTSGRNEQYF.

Only a few counts were recorded for this clonotype. A clone one base away is much larger, so this may be a read error. This sequence joins TRBV11-1 and TRBJ2-1; 12 bases fit TRBD2. Losses at the gene ends were 5 bases for V and 12 bases for J; bases not matched to a gene: 11. This CDR3 is 15 amino acids long. Germline loops: CDR1 SGHAT, CDR2 FQDESV (reference sequence). CDR3 residues: CASSPTSGSFYGQFF. Written as DNA, the CDR3 is TGTGCCAGCAGCCCGACTAGCGGGAGTTTCTATGGGCAGTTCTTC.

Ten or more counts support this clonotype. The rearrangement links TRBV12-3 or TRBV12-4 to TRBJ2-7, with D tentatively TRBD2 (6 bases). V was trimmed by 4 bases and J by 6 bases, leaving 16 bases between them. CDR3 length: 14 amino acids. The CDR3 nucleotides read TGTGCCAGCAGTTCTTCTACGGGACTCCTCGAGCAGTACTTC. Translation gives CASSSSTGLLEQYF.

The chain uses TRBV10-2 and TRBJ2-3; 10 bases agree with TRBD1. The DNA end favors TRBJ2-1, so the J call may be wrong. The CDR3 sequence is 14 residues long. Germline V gene data show CDR1 as WSHSY and CDR2 as SAAADI. As DNA, the CDR3 is TGCGCCAGCAGTGAAGGGACAGGGGTGAATGAGCAGTTCTTC. It translates to CASSEGTGVNEQFF.

This clonotype came up many times. Relative to the germline gene, one junction end is altered; a read error may explain this. The V and J genes are TRBV7-7 and TRBJ1-5; D gene unclear. Germline CDR1 is SSHAT and CDR2 is FNYEAQ (reference sequence). The CDR3 spans 15 residues. The CDR3 region is CASSLGGWSNQPQHF. The CDR3 DNA follows: TGTGCTAGCAGCTTAGGAGGGTGGAGCAATCAGCCCCAGCATTTT.

This clonotype came up many times. V gene TRBV10-2 combines with J gene TRBJ1-4, with unresolved D. V lost 0 bases and J 0 bases, leaving 11 bases between the germline ends. The CDR3 has 17 amino acids. Germline V gene sequence: CDR1 WSHSY, CDR2 SAAADI. CDR3 residues: CASSESPGDATNEKLFF. Written as DNA, the CDR3 is TGCGCCAGCAGTGAGTCTCCAGGAGACGCAACTAATGAAAAACTGTTTTTT.

In this sample, this clonotype turned up many times. V gene TRBV24-1 combines with J gene TRBJ2-1, with 12 bases that match TRBD2. The trim removed 4 bases at V and 2 bases at J, leaving 11 bases unmatched. The germline CDR1 and CDR2 sequences are KGHDR and SFDVKD. This CDR3 has 19 amino acids. The CDR3 sequence: CATSDRTDTSGRPYNEQFF. For the CDR3, the DNA is TGTGCCACCAGTGACCGGACGGATACTAGCGGGAGGCCCTACAATGAGCAGTTCTTC.

This clonotype was seen many times. This chain uses TRBV12-5 with TRBJ1-2, with unresolved D. The V gene's germline CDR1 is LGHNT and CDR2 FRNRAP. The V gene lost 3 bases and the J gene lost 4 bases, with 18 bases spanning the gap. The CDR3 is 16 amino acids. The CDR3 here is CASGFPTAGVGYGYTF. Here the CDR3 DNA reads TGTGCTAGTGGTTTCCCCACGGCCGGGGTCGGCTATGGCTACACCTTC. Variable domain in full (rest from reference TRBV12-5 and TRBJ1-2): DARVTQTPRHKVTEMGQEVTMRCQPILGHNTVFWYRQTMMQGLELLAYFRNRAPLDDSGMPKDRFSAEMPDATLATLKIQPSEPRDSAVYFCASGFPTAGVGYGYTFGSGTRLTVV.

The rearrangement links TRBV28 to TRBJ2-7; 7 nucleotides match TRBD1. Germline CDR1 and CDR2: MDHEN and SYDVKM. V dropped 4 bases and J dropped 3; count of bases not matched to a gene: 9. The CDR3 runs 15 residues. The CDR3 nucleotides are TGTGCCAGCAGTTCTAGGACAGGTTTTGTCTACGAGCAGTACTTC. It specifies CASSSRTGFVYEQYF.

This clonotype has ten or more counts. The chain is built from TRBV3-1 and TRBJ2-2; a weak D match, TRBD2 (6 bases). V was pared by 3 bases and J by 6 bases, with 8 bases between. Germline lookup yields CDR1 LGHDT and CDR2 YNNKEL (reference sequence). The CDR3 contains 13 residues. The CDR3 loop reads CASSQTRSGELFF. The CDR3 DNA follows: TGTGCCAGCAGCCAGACTAGATCCGGGGAGCTGTTTTTT.

This clonotype was recorded many times. The rearrangement links TRBV12-5 to TRBJ2-7; D remains unclear. Per germline, CDR1 LGHNT and CDR2 FRNRAP. Trimming removed 1 base at V and 7 bases at J, with 14 bases between. The CDR3 sequence is 14 residues long. The CDR3 coding sequence is TGTGCTAGTGGTTTGGGATTCCTACCTGGGGAGCAGTACTTC. It translates to CASGLGFLPGEQYF.

This clonotype has more than one count but fewer than ten. V usage is TRBV9 and J usage is TRBJ2-3; D may be TRBD1 (6 bases). CDR1 and CDR2 from the germline V gene are SGDLS and YYNGEE. Deletions cut 3 bases from V and 4 bases from J, with 15 bases between. The CDR3 spans 15 residues. In DNA, the CDR3 is TGTGCCAGCAGCGCCCAGGGGAGAGGGCCAGATACGCAGTATTTT. This codes for CASSAQGRGPDTQYF. Filled out from reference TRBV9 and TRBJ2-3, the complete variable domain reads DSGVTQTPKHLITATGQRVTLRCSPRSGDLSVYWYQQSLDQGLQFLIQYYNGEERAKGNILERFSAQQFPDLHSELNLSSLELGDSALYFCASSAQGRGPDTQYFGPGTRLTVL.

Ten or more counts support this clonotype. The chain carries TRBV7-9 and TRBJ2-3, with a weak D call TRBD1 (5 bases). CDR3 length: 14 residues. Germline V gene lookup returns CDR1 SEHNR and CDR2 FQNEAQ (reference sequence). Trimming cost V 7 bases and J 6 bases, with 17 bases left between them. As DNA, the CDR3 is TGTGCCAGCACCGAAACAGGTTCAGGGGATACGCAGTATTTT. It is translated as CASTETGSGDTQYF.

This clonotype was recorded a few times. The chain is built from TRBV7-3 and TRBJ2-2; D is undetermined. Germline-derived CDR1 and CDR2 are SGHTA and FQGTGA. V lost 5 bases and J 0 bases, leaving 13 bases between the germline ends. This CDR3 spans 16 amino acids. CDR3 sequence reads: CASSLQTITNTGELFF. The CDR3 DNA is TGTGCCAGCAGCCTTCAGACAATCACGAACACCGGGGAGCTGTTTTTT.

The chain links TRBV19 to TRBJ2-1, with 11 nucleotides matching TRBD2. The ends lost 5 bases at V and 6 bases at J; junction bases unmatched: 6. The CDR3 consists of 15 residues. CDR1 and CDR2 from the germline V gene are LNHDA and SQIVND (reference sequence). CDR3 bases: TGTGCCAGTAGTCTTGGACTAGCGGGTTCCAATGAGCAGTTCTTC. Its translation is CASSLGLAGSNEQFF.

The chain's CDR3 is CASSPGVSAGEQYF. The CDR3 bases are TGTGCCAGCAGTCCCGGGGTCAGCGCGGGCGAGCAGTACTTC. This chain links TRBV6-1 with TRBJ2-7, with D tentatively TRBD2 (5 bases). V lost 5 bases to trimming and J lost 6 bases, with 17 bases between them. The CDR3 has 14 amino acids. Per germline, CDR1 MNHNS and CDR2 SASEGT.

The table lists this clonotype with many counts. This chain joins TRBV7-9 and TRBJ2-3; 8 bases line up with TRBD2. V lost 6 bases and J lost 6; bases outside the gene matches: 8. The germline gives CDR1 SEHNR, CDR2 FQNEAQ (reference sequence). The CDR3 runs 14 residues. This chain's CDR3 is CASSLAGPFDTQYF. DNA for the CDR3: TGTGCCAGCAGTCTAGCGGGCCCGTTCGATACGCAGTATTTT.

In its sample, this clonotype was seen many times. The chain links TRBV28 to TRBJ1-2; D is ambiguous. The CDR3 sequence is 13 residues long. V was clipped by 3 bases and J by 2 bases, with 7 bases between them. Germline CDR1 is MDHEN and CDR2 is SYDVKM. The CDR3 DNA sequence: TGTGCCAGCAGTTTCGTAGGGAACTATGGCTACACCTTC. Translated: CASSFVGNYGYTF.

On this clonotype itself: A far larger clone is a single base away, which makes a read error likely. CDR3 sequence: CASSFAGGFHNEQFF. The CDR3 DNA reads as TGTGCCAGCAGTTTTGCGGGGGGATTTCACAATGAGCAGTTCTTC. The chain combines TRBV7-9 with TRBJ2-1; 8 bases match TRBD2. The germline gives CDR1 SEHNR, CDR2 FQNEAQ (reference sequence). The CDR3 totals 15 residues. V lost 6 bases, J lost 5 bases, and 9 bases stayed unmatched.

This clonotype was picked up many times. The genes are TRBV19 and TRBJ1-4; D might be TRBD1 (6 bases). Per the germline V gene, CDR1 is LNHDA and CDR2 is SQIVND (reference sequence). CDR3 size: 14 residues. V gave up 5 bases and J gave up 7 bases, with 14 bases separating them. The CDR3 nucleotides are TGTGCCAGTAGTGCCACAGGGATGGGTGAAAAACTGTTTTTT. As protein: CASSATGMGEKLFF.

This clonotype was recorded at least ten times. This chain joins TRBV27 and TRBJ1-1, with TRBD1 as a possible D gene (5 bases). Germline CDR1 reads MNHEY; CDR2 reads SMNVEV (reference sequence). This CDR3 spans 14 amino acids. V lost 5 bases and J 2 bases, leaving 12 bases between the germline ends. The CDR3, as DNA: TGTGCCAGCAGTCCCAGGACACTTAACACTGAAGCTTTCTTT. Its translation is CASSPRTLNTEAFF.

This clonotype was counted at least ten times. This rearrangement joins TRBV25-1 to TRBJ1-2; 7 nucleotides match TRBD1. The V and J ends lost 1 base and 1 base, in that order; junction bases with no gene match: 6. Germline loops: CDR1 MGHDK, CDR2 SYGVNS. The CDR3 runs 16 residues. The CDR3 here is CASSEFEGADNYGYTF. The DNA for the CDR3 is TGTGCCAGCAGTGAATTCGAGGGGGCAGATAACTATGGCTACACCTTC.

This clonotype was found many times. The chain recombines TRBV6-2 or TRBV6-3 with TRBJ2-5; 9 bases match TRBD2. The V gene's germline CDR1 is MNHEY and CDR2 SVGEGT. V dropped 2 bases and J dropped 7; count of bases not matched to a gene: 8. CDR3 size: 15 residues. In DNA, the CDR3 is TGTGCCAGCAGTTACCGTAGCGGGAGAGGTGGGACCCAGTACTTC. Translation: CASSYRSGRGGTQYF.

This clonotype was detected many times. The gene calls are TRBV6-1 and TRBJ2-2, with 8 bases lining up with TRBD2. CDR1 is MNHNS, CDR2 SASEGT, per germline. J lost 2 bases, V lost 4 bases, and 3 bases had no gene match. The CDR3 spans 15 residues. CDR3 amino acids: CASSVAGGNTGELFF. As DNA, the CDR3 is TGTGCCAGCAGTGTTGCGGGAGGAAACACCGGGGAGCTGTTTTTT.

This clonotype was observed at least ten times. This rearrangement joins TRBV7-9 to TRBJ2-7; D is possibly TRBD1 or TRBD2 (5 bases each). The CDR3 length is 15 residues. CDR1 is SEHNR and CDR2 is FQNEAQ in the germline V gene (reference sequence). Trimming removed 5 bases from V and 6 bases from J, with 20 bases in between. Written as DNA, the CDR3 is TGTGCCAGCAGCACGGGACCGACGCTAACCTCCGAGCAGTACTTC. Residues: CASSTGPTLTSEQYF.